This TCR beta chain was observed in a study of CD8+ T cells in alopecia areata. RNA was isolated and reverse transcribed to cDNA, the sequencing template. Method: immunoSEQ multiplex PCR; TCRdb's copy keeps in-frame clones and lacks some. The repertoire has roughly 8,000 clones, around 69% of them found once; the top ten carry about an eighth. The CDR3 contains 14 residues. Trimming cost V 4 bases and J 0 bases; bases outside gene matches: 4. In germline, CDR1 is SGHRS, CDR2 YFSETQ. As to this clone: No antigen is known for it.

Both peripheral blood and punch biopsies of lesional scalp skin were obtained from patients who had alopecia areata. Whole-study results and caveats: Lesional tissue from the scalp (especially in alopecia totalis/universalis) showed higher clonality than normal scalp. Sequenced scalp T cells also include alphabeta T cells resident in normal skin.

The source was skin, collected at week 0. The rearrangement uses TRBV5-1 and TRBJ2-7; 7 nucleotides line up with TRBD1. This TCR was recovered from a human donor with alopecia areata. CDR3 in DNA: TGCGCCAGCAGCATACAGGGGTCCTCCTACGAGCAGTACTTC. Translating it yields CASSIQGSSYEQYF.